This record looks at one TCR beta chain sequence and its context. Produced via immunoSEQ multiplex PCR; TCRdb's table is partial and in-frame only. The data contain hundreds of thousands of clones, roughly 86% of them singletons. CDR3 length: 14 amino acids. Trimming shortened V by 4 bases and J by 3 bases, and 13 bases separated the two germline ends. Germline CDR1 GTSNPN, CDR2 SVGIG (reference sequence). This specimen comes from a study of shared T cell receptors in the human thymus. The sample was also linked to a second study, of human thymus T cells. That work contributes: Repertoires sampled from thymus and blood appeared biased in V and J gene usage.

The sample was thymocytes. The source of this sequence is a boy under three years old with a congenital heart defect. This sequence joins TRBV30 and TRBJ2-1, with D possibly matching TRBD2 (5 bases). CDR3 residues: CAWTGKDIYNEQFF. In DNA, the CDR3 is TGTGCCTGGACGGGAAAGGATATCTACAATGAGCAGTTCTTC.